Presented here are 17 T cell receptor beta chains from one specimen sequenced in a study of T cells in Graves' hyperthyroidism and ophthalmopathy. Regions amplified from RNA transcripts were the TCR beta CDR3 regions. Initially, a first-round RT-PCR of the TCR CDR3 employed the HTBI primer set. TCRdb processed the multiplex PCR reads anew with MiXCR; each CDR3 protein has one entry. The sample yields approximately 100,000 distinct CDR3 sequences, around 37% seen once. The sequenced sample consisted of peripheral blood or thyroid tissue (not recorded which). The receptors here all came from a woman under 40 with Graves' hyperthyroidism.

In its sample, this clonotype was seen many times. The chain recombines TRBV2 with TRBJ1-5; D ambiguous. CDR3 length: 18 residues. Trimming cost V 6 bases and J 3 bases, with 24 bases left between them. CDR1 SNHLY and CDR2 FYNNEI come from the germline V gene. The CDR3 protein is CASSPGLFLSQINQPQHF. The CDR3 bases are TGTGCCAGCAGCCCCGGGTTGTTTCTATCCCAAATCAATCAGCCCCAGCATTTT.

This clonotype is a singleton in its sample. A much larger clone lies one base from this, so it may be a read error. The V and J genes are TRBV5-6 and TRBJ1-4; possible D gene TRBD1, 5 bases. The V and J ends lost 4 bases and 0 bases respectively, with 19 bases between them. CDR1 is SGHDT and CDR2 is YYEEEE in the germline V gene. The CDR3 has 18 residues. CDR3 residues: CASSRQWETDATNEKLFF. The CDR3 nucleotides are TGTGCCAGCAGCCGTCAATGGGAGACAGACGCAACTAATGAAAAACTGTTTTTT.

This clonotype was seen ten or more times. This chain uses TRBV10-3 with TRBJ1-1; 10 nucleotides agree with TRBD1. Germline lookup yields CDR1 ENHRY and CDR2 SYGVKD. This CDR3 contains 14 residues. With V trimmed by 3 bases and J by 6 bases, 4 bases remained unmatched. The CDR3 spells CAISDPDRGAEAFF. Written as DNA, the CDR3 is TGTGCCATCAGTGATCCGGACAGGGGGGCTGAAGCTTTCTTT.

This clonotype appeared a single time. For the CDR3, the DNA is TGTGCCAGCAGTGATGCGCCGGGACTAGCGGGAGGGCCGTCAAAGACCCAGTACTTC. Translated: CASSDAPGLAGGPSKTQYF. V is TRBV7-7 and J is TRBJ2-5; 16 bases map to TRBD2. Germline CDR1 and CDR2: SSHAT and FNYEAQ (reference sequence). The CDR3 totals 19 residues. V was pared by 6 bases and J by 6 bases, with 16 bases of the junction left unmatched.

This clonotype was recorded many times. The chain recombines TRBV20-1 with TRBJ1-3, with D unresolved. Trimming removed 5 bases at V and 0 bases at J, with 11 bases between. The CDR3 is 14 amino acids. The germline V gene encodes CDR1 DFQATT and CDR2 SNEGSKA (reference sequence). The CDR3 is CSASGGSSGNTIYF. In DNA, the CDR3 is TGCAGTGCTTCGGGTGGATCCTCTGGAAACACCATATATTTT.

On this clonotype itself: The conserved final phenylalanine or tryptophan is absent from the CDR3, which likely points to a read error. CDR3 sequence (DNA): TGTGCCAGCAGCAGGTACACTGAAGCTTTCCTT. Protein sequence: CASSRYTEAFL. The V call is TRBV5-1, the J call TRBJ1-1; D remains ambiguous. CDR3 length: 11 amino acids. Germline V gene data show CDR1 as SGHRS and CDR2 as YFSETQ.

The rearrangement uses TRBV12-3 or TRBV12-4 and TRBJ1-5; D possibly corresponds to TRBD1 (6 bases). V lost 10 bases and J lost 1, with 20 bases in between. The CDR3 is 16 residues long. This CDR3 reads CATQAGKGGSNQPQHF. The CDR3, as DNA: TGTGCCACCCAGGCAGGGAAAGGGGGGAGCAATCAGCCCCAGCATTTT.

This clonotype was seen repeatedly, ten times or more. The genes are TRBV6-1 and TRBJ1-5; 7 nucleotides line up with TRBD1. CDR3 length equals 13 residues. V was clipped by 10 bases and J by 6 bases; unmatched bases: 9. CDR1 and CDR2 from the germline V gene are MNHNS and SASEGT. The CDR3 DNA is TGTGCCACCTCAATTCAGGGGGGTCAGCCCCAGCATTTT. Translated: CATSIQGGQPQHF.

As concerns this clonotype: The conserved closing phenylalanine or tryptophan is absent in this CDR3, likely reflecting a read error. The genes are TRBV19 and TRBJ2-3; D is unclear. In germline, CDR1 is LNHDA, CDR2 SQIVND (reference sequence). The CDR3 contains 19 residues. Trimming removed 9 bases from V and 2 bases from J, with 30 bases in between. CDR3 nucleotide sequence: TGTGCCAGCAGCCAAGATTTGGCTTTCCAGCTACTACCCACAGATACGCAGTATCTT. Its protein product is CASSQDLAFQLLPTDTQYL.

There are many counts of this clonotype. The chain is built from TRBV5-1 and TRBJ2-7, with TRBD2 matching over 16 bases. Germline CDR1 is SGHRS and CDR2 is YFSETQ. J was trimmed by 0 bases and V by 4 bases; bases with no gene match: 7. The CDR3 contains 18 residues. The CDR3 loop reads CASSLGTSGRGYSYEQYF. CDR3 DNA sequence: TGCGCCAGCAGCCTCGGGACTAGCGGGAGGGGCTACTCCTACGAGCAGTACTTC.

This clonotype has at least ten counts. DNA of the CDR3: TGTGCCAGCAGTTTACCGGACGGCTCGAAGCCCCAGCATTTT. This gives the protein CASSLPDGSKPQHF. The genes are TRBV6-5 and TRBJ1-5, with D hard to call. V was cut by 4 bases and J by 8 bases, with 15 bases left in between. The germline gives CDR1 MNHEY, CDR2 SVGAGI. This CDR3 comprises 14 residues.

In its sample, this clonotype was seen many times. CDR3 loop: CASSSGLAGPLFEETQYF. CDR3 bases: TGTGCCAGCAGTTCAGGACTAGCGGGACCCTTATTCGAAGAGACCCAGTACTTC. The J gene is TRBJ2-5, the V gene TRBV28; 12 bases are shared with TRBD2. The CDR3 runs 18 residues. V was clipped by 4 bases and J by 3 bases; unmatched bases: 12. The germline CDR1 and CDR2 sequences are MDHEN and SYDVKM.

This chain links TRBV11-1 with TRBJ2-7; 8 bases agree with TRBD1. The CDR3 covers 14 residues. Germline V gene data show CDR1 as SGHAT and CDR2 as FQDESV (reference sequence). In DNA form, the CDR3 reads TGTGCTACCCCGATTGACAGGGGAAGCTACGAGCAGTACTTC. Protein: CATPIDRGSYEQYF.

The chain carries TRBV7-2 and TRBJ2-5; 12 bases map to TRBD1. Trimming took 2 bases from V and 9 from J; bases not matched to a gene: 7. CDR1 and CDR2 (germline): SGHTA, FQGNSA. CDR3 length equals 15 residues. The CDR3 DNA follows: TGTGCCAGCAGCTTATTTTGGGACAGGGGGCAGCCCCAGTACTTC. It is translated as CASSLFWDRGQPQYF.

The table lists this clonotype with many counts. This chain connects TRBV7-9 to TRBJ2-6; D remains ambiguous. Germline V gives CDR1 SEHNR, CDR2 FQNEAQ (reference sequence). The CDR3 loop spans 15 amino acids. Trimming took 6 bases from V and 0 from J, leaving 9 bases between them. The CDR3 reads CASSRAFSGANVLTF. CDR3 coding DNA: TGTGCCAGCAGTCGGGCCTTCTCTGGGGCCAACGTCCTGACTTTC.

This clonotype was observed once. This clone may be a read error of a much larger clone one base away. CDR3 DNA sequence: TGTGCCAGCAGTTTCACCTCCCTTGGACGGAACAATGAAAGACTGTTTTTT. As protein: CASSFTSLGRNNERLFF. The chain recombines TRBV11-1 with TRBJ1-4; D gene unclear. The CDR3 totals 17 residues. Germline V lookup: CDR1 SGHAT, CDR2 FQDESV (reference sequence).

Comment on this clonotype: The CDR3 does not end in the conserved phenylalanine or tryptophan, so this is likely a read error. The limits of the CDR3 on the DNA are not certain, so only TCRdb's listed CDR3 is given. This chain uses TRBV10-3 with TRBJ2-6; the table's D call of TRBD2 was not tested on the DNA. Looked up from germline, CDR1 is ENHRY and CDR2 is SYGVKD. From its first to its last residue, the CDR3 has 11 amino acids. CDR3 loop: CAISEFGLAGG.